The 17 T cell receptor beta chains below were found in one sample sequenced in a study of blood T cells in healthy people across ages. PCR was performed a second time for about 7 to 12 cycles using a sample-barcoded 5' primer and a J-beta primer mix. TCRdb itself ran the 5' RACE reads through MiXCR, one entry per CDR3 protein. The repertoire has more than 900,000 distinct CDR3 sequences, roughly a quarter of them found once; the top ten carry approximately 0.71%. The sample was also linked to a second study, of T cells of mothers and their children.

Input material: blood. These TCRs come from a girl aged 2 to 10 in good health.

CDR3 in amino acids: CASSHVQGAKTQYF. The CDR3 nucleotides are TGCGCCAGCAGCCATGTACAGGGGGCAAAGACCCAGTACTTC. The rearrangement uses TRBV4-1 and TRBJ2-5; 9 nucleotides agree with TRBD1. Germline loops: CDR1 MGHRA, CDR2 YSYEKL. CDR3 size: 14 residues. The J segment lost 6 bases and the V segment lost 3 bases, leaving 5 bases of the junction unmatched.

This clonotype has more than one count but fewer than ten. This sequence joins TRBV5-6 and TRBJ1-2; possible D gene TRBD1, 6 bases. Per germline, CDR1 SGHDT and CDR2 YYEEEE. The CDR3 is 13 amino acids. V dropped 2 bases and J dropped 8 bases, with 13 bases sitting between them. CDR3 DNA sequence: TGTGCCAGCAGCTTAGCACAGGGAGGCGGCTACACCTTC. This sequence encodes CASSLAQGGGYTF.

The CDR3 DNA reads TGCAGCGTTGAGGCCGGGACTGAAACTTACGAGCAGTACTTC. It specifies CSVEAGTETYEQYF. The chain uses TRBV29-1 and TRBJ2-7; tentatively, D is TRBD2 (6 bases). Germline loops: CDR1 SQVTM, CDR2 ANQGSEA. The CDR3 contains 14 residues. V was trimmed by 3 bases and J by 4 bases, leaving 16 bases between them.

The chain employs TRBV28 and TRBJ2-2; tentatively, D is TRBD1 or TRBD2 (5 bases each). Germline CDR1 is MDHEN and CDR2 is SYDVKM. The CDR3 extends over 13 amino acids. The V gene lost 11 bases and the J gene lost 3 bases, with 13 bases spanning the gap. The CDR3 bases are TGTGCCGCAGGGCATAGCGACACCGGGGAGCTGTTTTTT. This encodes CAAGHSDTGELFF.

This chain joins TRBV9 and TRBJ1-1; D ambiguous. Germline CDR1 SGDLS, CDR2 YYNGEE. The V end was cut by 0 bases, the J end by 1 base, with 10 bases between. CDR3 length equals 15 residues. The CDR3 DNA follows: TGTGCCAGCAGCGTAGACTCTCGCCAGAACACTGAAGCTTTCTTT. This sequence encodes CASSVDSRQNTEAFF.

This clonotype has only a few counts. The chain recombines TRBV5-5 with TRBJ2-4; D perhaps matches TRBD1 (6 bases). Trimming removed 1 base at V and 4 bases at J, with 21 bases between. The CDR3 runs 18 residues. Germline values: CDR1 SGHKS, CDR2 YYEKEE (reference sequence). Written as DNA, the CDR3 is TGTGCCAGCAGCTTGAAAAGCCCTCAACATGGACAGAAAAACATTCAGTACTTC. Protein sequence: CASSLKSPQHGQKNIQYF. The entire variable domain, with the rest obtained from reference TRBV5-5 and TRBJ2-4, is as follows: DAGVTQSPTHLIKTRGQQVTLRCSPISGHKSVSWYQQVLGQGPQFIFQYYEKEERGRGNFPDRFSARQFPNYSSELNVNALLLGDSALYLCASSLKSPQHGQKNIQYFGAGTRLSVL.

The V gene is TRBV2, the J gene TRBJ2-7, with D unclear. Trimming took 10 bases from V and 2 from J, leaving 9 bases between them. The germline gives CDR1 SNHLY, CDR2 FYNNEI. The CDR3 has 11 amino acids. The DNA for the CDR3 is TGTGCCACGCAATGTCCCTACGAGCAGTACTTC. This codes for CATQCPYEQYF.

This clonotype was seen a few times. The rearrangement joins TRBV11-2 to TRBJ1-4; D remains ambiguous. Between the trimmed V and J ends, which lost 3 bases and 5 bases, there was a span of 16 bases. CDR1 and CDR2 from the germline V gene are SGHAT and FQNNGV. This CDR3 is 16 amino acids long. The DNA for the CDR3 is TGTGCCAGCAGCTTCGCCTCCCCTTTAAACAATGAAAAACTGTTTTTT. It is translated as CASSFASPLNNEKLFF.

The chain combines TRBV7-9 with TRBJ2-7; 9 nucleotides agree with TRBD1. Per the germline V gene, CDR1 is SEHNR and CDR2 is FQNEAQ (reference sequence). The CDR3 runs to 15 residues. Losses at the gene ends were 5 bases for V and 5 bases for J; bases not matched to a gene: 10. For the CDR3, the DNA is TGTGCCAGCAGCCCGCAGGGGACAGGGTACCACGAGCAGTACTTC. Translated, it gives CASSPQGTGYHEQYF.

The chain couples TRBV19 to TRBJ2-3; 8 nucleotides line up with TRBD2. V shed 3 bases, J shed 3 bases, and the junction held 5 bases outside the gene matches. The V gene's germline CDR1 is LNHDA and CDR2 SQIVND (reference sequence). The CDR3 runs to 15 residues. This CDR3 reads CASSMDGGATDTQYF. DNA for the CDR3: TGTGCCAGTAGTATGGACGGGGGGGCAACAGATACGCAGTATTTT.

The chain couples TRBV28 to TRBJ2-7; maybe TRBD2 (6 bases). This CDR3 has 15 amino acids. CDR1 and CDR2 from the germline V gene are MDHEN and SYDVKM. Trimming cost V 10 bases and J 6 bases, with 25 bases left between them. CDR3 DNA sequence: TGTGCCACGCACCCCCAGGGAGGATTTCAAGCCGAGCAGTACTTC. Translation gives CATHPQGGFQAEQYF.

This clonotype was observed a handful of times. The chain has TRBV6-1 and TRBJ2-3, with a tentative D call TRBD1 (6 bases). The CDR3 runs to 15 residues. The germline V and J ends were trimmed by 7 bases and 1 base, with 15 bases remaining between them. The germline gives CDR1 MNHNS, CDR2 SASEGT. CDR3: CASNLDRSGTDTQYF. In DNA, the CDR3 is TGTGCCAGCAACCTCGACAGGAGCGGCACAGATACGCAGTATTTT.

This chain connects TRBV6-5 to TRBJ2-1; D remains unclear. The CDR3 spans 11 residues. The V gene lost 7 bases and the J gene lost 10 bases, with 11 bases spanning the gap. Germline values: CDR1 MNHEY, CDR2 SVGAGI. DNA for the CDR3: TGTGCCAGCACTCGGGCGGAAGAGCAGTTCTTC. This gives the protein CASTRAEEQFF.

Note on this clonotype: The conserved phenylalanine or tryptophan normally closing the CDR3 is absent here, so this likely arose from a read error. The DNA is omitted, as the CDR3 cannot be located on it reliably, and the CDR3 follows TCRdb's listing. CDR3 amino acids: CASSYSILGPTGV. The V call is TRBV6-2 or TRBV6-3, the J call TRBJ2-5; whether TRBD1, the table's D call, matches the DNA was not checked. The CDR3 has 13 amino acids, counting both end residues. Germline loops: CDR1 MNHEY, CDR2 SVGEGT.

The chain links TRBV19 to TRBJ1-5; 7 nucleotides line up with TRBD1. Germline V gene lookup returns CDR1 LNHDA and CDR2 SQIVND (reference sequence). The CDR3 totals 15 residues. The V gene end was trimmed by 10 bases and the J gene end by 4 bases; junction bases not matched to a gene: 13. CDR3: CAISIGGYGNQPQHF. The CDR3 DNA follows: TGTGCCATCTCAATAGGGGGCTATGGGAATCAGCCCCAGCATTTT. Looking up the rest from reference TRBV19 and TRBJ1-5 gives the full variable domain: DGGITQSPKYLFRKEGQNVTLSCEQNLNHDAMYWYRQDPGQGLRLIYYSQIVNDFQKGDIAEGYSVSREKKESFPLTVTSAQKNPTAFYLCAISIGGYGNQPQHFGDGTRLSIL.

This clonotype was seen a few times. This chain joins TRBV18 and TRBJ2-1; TRBD2 aligns across 12 bases. CDR3 length: 17 amino acids. Germline CDR1 is KGHSH and CDR2 is LQKENI. Losses at the gene ends were 2 bases for V and 6 bases for J; bases not matched to a gene: 8. CDR3 protein: CASSPVTSGSGSNEQFF. The CDR3 DNA is TGTGCCAGCTCACCAGTGACTAGCGGGAGTGGCTCCAATGAGCAGTTCTTC.

This clonotype was seen a few times. The chain employs TRBV4-3 and TRBJ2-1, with D possibly TRBD1 on 5 matching bases. From germline, CDR1 is LGHNA and CDR2 YSLEER. Trimming removed 0 bases from V and 8 bases from J, with 14 bases in between. The CDR3 has 15 amino acids. CDR3 bases: TGCGCCAGCAGCCAAGAAGGGGTCGGCGGACATGAGCAGTTCTTC. It encodes CASSQEGVGGHEQFF.